A selection of T cell receptor beta chains follows, all from one sample in a study of shared clonotypes between healthy human individuals. Profiling relied on immunoSEQ multiplex PCR, and the TCRdb table lists in-frame clones only, not all of them. The sample carries about 1.1 million clones, roughly 74% recorded once. The sample taken for sequencing was memory CD4+ T cells from PBMCs. Receptors were obtained from a man younger than 35 in good health. Some clones in this sample may be carry-over from other donors' samples. Both conserved end residues are part of each CDR3. The D gene is left open where the match is weak. Clone size appears in some rows only: once, few, many, or a class for an expanded clone.

J gene	V gene	D gene	clone size	CDR3 protein	CDR3 DNA
TRBJ1-2	TRBV5-6	TRBD1	-	CASSFNRGDYGYTF	TGTGCCAGCAGCTTCAACAGGGGAGACTATGGCTACACCTTC
TRBJ2-1	TRBV5-4	TRBD2	-	CASTTRLAGVYNEQFF	TGTGCCAGCACCACCAGACTAGCGGGAGTGTACAATGAGCAGTTCTTC
TRBJ2-1	TRBV4-2	TRBD2	once	CASSQERAGGYNEQFF	TGTGCCAGCAGCCAAGAGCGAGCGGGAGGGTACAATGAGCAGTTCTTC
TRBJ1-2	TRBV5-1	TRBD1	-	CASSLGQGPLNYGYTF	TGCGCCAGCAGCCTGGGACAGGGGCCTTTAAACTATGGCTACACCTTC
TRBJ2-3	TRBV28	TRBD2	-	CASRTSGRSTDTQYF	TGTGCCAGCCGGACTAGCGGGAGGAGCACAGATACGCAGTATTTT
TRBJ2-7	TRBV2	TRBD1	-	CASSADRGSYEQYF	TGTGCCAGCAGTGCGGACAGGGGGTCCTACGAGCAGTACTTC
TRBJ2-7	TRBV5-1	-	-	CASSLAGTYPEQYF	TGCGCCAGCAGCTTGGCTGGGACATATCCCGAGCAGTACTTC
TRBJ2-5	TRBV11-1	-	-	CASSPGPEVETQYF	TGTGCCAGCAGCCCGGGACCAGAAGTAGAGACCCAGTACTTC
TRBJ2-3	TRBV30	TRBD2	-	CAWRIAGSTDTQYF	TGTGCCTGGAGAATAGCGGGAAGCACAGATACGCAGTATTTT
TRBJ2-1	TRBV4-2	-	-	CASSQPGGYNEQFF	TGTGCCAGCAGCCAGCCCGGGGGTTACAATGAGCAGTTCTTC
TRBJ2-2	TRBV27	TRBD2	-	CASSLRRLLAGGHTGELFF	TGTGCCAGCAGTTTACGGCGACTACTAGCGGGAGGTCACACCGGGGAGCTGTTTTTT
TRBJ1-3	TRBV28	TRBD1	-	CASSQGGPSGNTIYF	TGTGCCAGCAGCCAGGGGGGTCCCTCTGGAAACACCATATATTTT
TRBJ2-7	TRBV5-4	-	-	CASSSPGGHEQYF	TGTGCCAGCAGCTCCCCGGGGGGCCACGAGCAGTACTTC
TRBJ1-5	TRBV18	-	-	CASSQSAGGGQPQHF	TGTGCCAGCTCACAAAGCGCTGGGGGGGGGCAGCCCCAGCATTTT
TRBJ2-7	TRBV18	-	once	CASSPPGQGGSEQYF	TGTGCCAGCTCACCACCCGGGCAGGGTGGGTCGGAGCAGTACTTC
TRBJ1-5	TRBV28	-	-	CASSAGRPATLNQPQHF	TGTGCCAGCAGTGCCGGGAGGCCAGCAACCCTAAATCAGCCCCAGCATTTT
TRBJ2-5	TRBV7-3	TRBD2	-	CASSLGISGGQETQYF	TGTGCCAGCAGCTTAGGTATTAGCGGGGGCCAAGAGACCCAGTACTTC
TRBJ2-5	TRBV4-1	-	-	CASSQVQLRETQYF	TGCGCCAGCAGCCAAGTCCAGCTCCGAGAGACCCAGTACTTC
TRBJ2-3	TRBV5-1	-	-	CASSLWAGSGTDTQYF	TGCGCCAGCAGCTTGTGGGCGGGGAGCGGCACAGATACGCAGTATTTT
TRBJ1-2	TRBV27	TRBD1	-	CASRSNRGLYGYTF	TGTGCCAGCAGATCAAACAGGGGTCTCTATGGCTACACCTTC
TRBJ1-2	TRBV5-4	-	-	CASSIPRSGF	TGTGCCAGCAGCATACCTCGGTCGGGCTTC
TRBJ1-1	TRBV27	-	-	CASSSTWGPYTEAFF	TGTGCCAGCAGTTCCACTTGGGGCCCCTACACTGAAGCTTTCTTT
TRBJ2-1	TRBV27	-	-	CASSLGGRSSYNEQFF	TGTGCCAGCAGTTTAGGCGGCAGAAGCTCCTACAATGAGCAGTTCTTC
TRBJ1-4	TRBV6-5	-	-	CASSRRDGEKLFF	TGTGCCAGCAGTCGGAGGGACGGTGAAAAACTGTTTTTT
TRBJ2-3	TRBV30	TRBD2	few	CAWSLAGPDTQYF	TGTGCCTGGAGTCTAGCGGGACCAGATACGCAGTATTTT
TRBJ2-7	TRBV11-2	TRBD1	once	CASSSFQGDIAEQYF	TGTGCCAGCAGCTCCTTCCAGGGGGACATAGCCGAGCAGTACTTC
TRBJ2-1	TRBV7-2	-	-	CASSQGLLASYNEQFF	TGTGCCAGCAGCCAGGGACTTTTGGCTTCCTACAATGAGCAGTTCTTC
TRBJ1-3	TRBV30	-	-	CAWSVIGNTIYF	TGTGCCTGGAGTGTAATAGGAAACACCATATATTTT